The T cell receptor beta chain described here comes from a study of blood T cells in healthy people across ages. Study results and limitations: Lack of knowledge of donor CMV status possibly confounded expanded clonotype changes. As naive T cell percentage varied, TCR beta diversity correlated strongly with it.

The V gene's germline CDR1 is MDHEN and CDR2 SYDVKM. This CDR3 spans 13 amino acids. V was clipped by 5 bases and J by 2 bases, with 10 bases between them. Next came a second PCR, run for about 7 to 12 cycles, which used a sample-barcoded 5' primer along with a J-beta primer mix. TCRdb reprocessed the 5' RACE reads via MiXCR and lists one record per CDR3 protein. The data show 2 million or so distinct CDR3 sequences, roughly 49% seen once. This clonotype was observed a handful of times. Antigen unknown. Donors each provided ten milliliters of peripheral blood. Sequencing input: blood. The gene calls are TRBV28 and TRBJ2-7, with a tentative D call TRBD2 (7 bases). The clonotype comes from a middle-aged woman in good health. DNA for the CDR3: TGTGCCAGCAGTACGGGGGGCACCTACGAGCAGTACTTC. It codes for CASSTGGTYEQYF.